One and the same sample provided the 10 T cell receptor beta chains below, sequenced in a study of CD8+CD57+ T cells in acquired aplastic anemia (dated by TCRdb to the late 2010s). The sequencing machine was an Illumina HiSeq 2000. Genomic DNA served as template for TCR beta VDJ combination and CDR3 sequence profiling. The public reads were reanalyzed by TCRdb: fastp trimming at Q25, MiXCR alignment, in-frame beta chains only. A single entry per CDR3 protein holds the most common genes and DNA from its merged rows. The sample yields roughly 200,000 distinct CDR3 sequences; 55% to 65% were counted once. Under 60% of the sample belongs to the ten largest clones. Flow cytometry had shown CD8+CD57+ cell expansion in the patients selected for sequencing. The specimen was sorted CD4+, CD8+, or CD8+CD57+ T cells (not recorded which) from PBMCs. The source of these receptors is a human donor with aplastic anemia.

The V gene is TRBV15, the J gene TRBJ2-7; D perhaps matches TRBD1 (5 bases). Germline CDR1 is LNHNV and CDR2 is YYDKDF (reference sequence). V gave up 4 bases and J gave up 0 bases, with 16 bases separating them. The CDR3 runs 16 residues. The CDR3 DNA reads as TGTGCCACCAGCACCCATGACCCCGACAGCTCCTACGAGCAGTACTTC. It codes for CATSTHDPDSSYEQYF.

The chain combines TRBV6-5 with TRBJ2-2; tentative D call: TRBD2 (5 bases). The CDR3 runs 13 residues. Trimming took off 4 bases at V and 7 bases at J, with 10 bases between the two ends. Germline CDR1 reads MNHEY; CDR2 reads SVGAGI. In DNA, the CDR3 is TGTGCCAGCAGTTCGCAGGAGGACGGGGAGCTGTTTTTT. Protein sequence: CASSSQEDGELFF.

The chain recombines TRBV7-9 with TRBJ2-1; D could derive from TRBD1 or TRBD2 (5 bases each). This CDR3 is built from 15 residues. V lost 3 bases and J lost 4, with 13 bases in between. The germline CDR1 and CDR2 sequences are SEHNR and FQNEAQ (reference sequence). The CDR3 DNA reads as TGTGCCAGCAGCTTTAATCCGGGGCAATACAATGAGCAGTTCTTC. Translating gives CASSFNPGQYNEQFF.

The J gene is TRBJ2-5, the V gene TRBV7-2, with TRBD2 identical over 7 bases. J gave up 2 bases and V 5 bases, and 11 bases lay outside the gene matches. Germline V gives CDR1 SGHTA, CDR2 FQGNSA. The CDR3 contains 16 residues. The CDR3 region is CASSPTLTSVQETQYF. The CDR3 nucleotides read TGTGCCAGCAGCCCGACGCTAACTAGCGTTCAAGAGACCCAGTACTTC. The variable domain in full, completed from reference TRBV7-2 and TRBJ2-5, reads GAGVSQSPSNKVTEKGKDVELRCDPISGHTALYWYRQSLGQGLEFLIYFQGNSAPDKSGLPSDRFSAERTGGSVSTLTIQRTQQEDSAVYLCASSPTLTSVQETQYFGPGTRLLVL.

The chain carries TRBV7-9 and TRBJ2-7; the match to TRBD1 covers 8 bases. CDR3 length equals 14 residues. Germline trimming cut 5 bases from V and 2 bases from J; bases unmatched to any gene: 5. The germline gives CDR1 SEHNR, CDR2 FQNEAQ (reference sequence). CDR3 loop: CASSGNRGAYEQYF. The DNA of the CDR3 is TGTGCCAGCAGCGGCAACAGGGGGGCCTACGAGCAGTACTTC.

The chain couples TRBV7-2 to TRBJ1-2; D remains ambiguous. The CDR3 sequence is 12 residues long. The germline gives CDR1 SGHTA, CDR2 FQGNSA. Trimming took 2 bases from V and 8 from J, leaving 9 bases between them. CDR3 sequence reads: CASSLIGPGYTF. CDR3 sequence (DNA): TGTGCCAGCAGCTTAATAGGACCGGGCTACACCTTC.

This clonotype was detected ten times or more. V usage is TRBV7-6 and J usage is TRBJ1-2; TRBD1 aligns across 9 bases. The trim removed 3 bases at V and 6 bases at J, leaving 5 bases unmatched. Germline CDR1 and CDR2: SGHVS and FNYEAQ. This CDR3 is built from 14 residues. CDR3 nucleotides: TGTGCCAGCAGCTTGGACAGGGGAGGGCATGGCTACACCTTC. Translation: CASSLDRGGHGYTF.

V usage is TRBV7-9 and J usage is TRBJ1-5; TRBD1 might be the D (5 bases). The CDR3 has 14 amino acids. V was pared by 1 base and J by 7 bases, with 11 bases between. The germline CDR1 and CDR2 sequences are SEHNR and FQNEAQ (reference sequence). In DNA, the CDR3 is TGTGCCAGCAGCTTAGAAGGGGTAGGGCAGCCCCAGCATTTT. It codes for CASSLEGVGQPQHF.

The V and J genes are TRBV7-8 and TRBJ1-5; 11 positions match TRBD1. The ends lost 5 bases at V and 6 bases at J; junction bases unmatched: 6. This CDR3 comprises 15 residues. Germline V lookup: CDR1 SGHVS, CDR2 FQNEAQ. CDR3 protein: CASSHGTGGIQPQHF. The CDR3 DNA reads as TGTGCCAGCAGCCATGGGACAGGGGGTATTCAGCCCCAGCATTTT.

The chain has TRBV5-1 and TRBJ2-3, with D unresolved. The CDR3 spans 15 residues. V dropped 0 bases and J dropped 5 bases, with 13 bases sitting between them. Germline loops: CDR1 SGHRS, CDR2 YFSETQ. The CDR3 loop is CASSLVGLTGDTQYF. CDR3 sequence (DNA): TGCGCCAGCAGCTTGGTAGGGTTGACGGGAGATACGCAGTATTTT.